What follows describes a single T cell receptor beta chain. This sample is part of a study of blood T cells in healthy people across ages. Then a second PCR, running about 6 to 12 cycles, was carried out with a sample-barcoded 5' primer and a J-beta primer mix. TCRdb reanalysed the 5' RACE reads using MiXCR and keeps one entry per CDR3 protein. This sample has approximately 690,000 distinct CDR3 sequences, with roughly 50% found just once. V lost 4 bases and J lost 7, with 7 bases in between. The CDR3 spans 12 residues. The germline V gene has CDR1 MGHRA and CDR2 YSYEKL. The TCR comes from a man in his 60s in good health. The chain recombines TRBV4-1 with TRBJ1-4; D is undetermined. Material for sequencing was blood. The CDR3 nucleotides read TGCGCCAGCAGCCCGGCGGGTGAAAAACTGTTTTTT. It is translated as CASSPAGEKLFF.